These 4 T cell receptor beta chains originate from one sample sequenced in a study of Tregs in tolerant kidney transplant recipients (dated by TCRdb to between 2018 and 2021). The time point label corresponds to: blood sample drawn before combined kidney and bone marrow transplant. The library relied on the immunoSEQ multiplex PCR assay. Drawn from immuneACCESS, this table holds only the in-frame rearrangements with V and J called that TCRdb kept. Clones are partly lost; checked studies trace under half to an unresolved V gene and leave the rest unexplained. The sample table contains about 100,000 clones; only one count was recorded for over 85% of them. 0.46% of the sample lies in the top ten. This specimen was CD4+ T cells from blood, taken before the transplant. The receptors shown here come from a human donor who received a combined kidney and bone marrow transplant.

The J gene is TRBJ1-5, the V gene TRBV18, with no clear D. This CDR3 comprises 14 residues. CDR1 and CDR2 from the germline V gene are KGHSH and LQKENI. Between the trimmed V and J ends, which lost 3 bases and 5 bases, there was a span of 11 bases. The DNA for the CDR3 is TGTGCCAGCTCACCGAGGGAGGGCCATCAGCCCCAGCATTTT. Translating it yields CASSPREGHQPQHF.

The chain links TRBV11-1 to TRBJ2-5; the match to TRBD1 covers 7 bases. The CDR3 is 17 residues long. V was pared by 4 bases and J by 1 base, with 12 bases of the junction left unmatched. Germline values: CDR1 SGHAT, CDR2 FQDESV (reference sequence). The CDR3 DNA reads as TGTGCCAGCAGCTCCCACACAGGGGCTTATGGCCAAGAGACCCAGTACTTC. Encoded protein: CASSSHTGAYGQETQYF.

Here the CDR3 DNA reads TGCGCCAGCAGCACAGCGGCCCCGGCCTACAATGAGCAGTTCTTC. It encodes CASSTAAPAYNEQFF. The rearrangement uses TRBV5-1 and TRBJ2-1, with a tentative D call TRBD2 (5 bases). This CDR3 has 15 amino acids. V was trimmed by 4 bases and J by 2 bases, leaving 13 bases between them. Germline values: CDR1 SGHRS, CDR2 YFSETQ.

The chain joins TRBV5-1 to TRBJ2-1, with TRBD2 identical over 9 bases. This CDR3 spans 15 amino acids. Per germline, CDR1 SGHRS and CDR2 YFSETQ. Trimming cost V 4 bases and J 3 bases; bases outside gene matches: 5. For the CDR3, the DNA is TGCGCCAGCAGCCCGGATAGCGGGAGCTACAATGAGCAGTTCTTC. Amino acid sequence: CASSPDSGSYNEQFF. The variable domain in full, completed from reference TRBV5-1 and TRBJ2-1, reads KAGVTQTPRYLIKTRGQQVTLSCSPISGHRSVSWYQQTPGQGLQFLFEYFSETQRNKGNFPGRFSGRQFSNSRSEMNVSTLELGDSALYLCASSPDSGSYNEQFFGPGTRLTVL.